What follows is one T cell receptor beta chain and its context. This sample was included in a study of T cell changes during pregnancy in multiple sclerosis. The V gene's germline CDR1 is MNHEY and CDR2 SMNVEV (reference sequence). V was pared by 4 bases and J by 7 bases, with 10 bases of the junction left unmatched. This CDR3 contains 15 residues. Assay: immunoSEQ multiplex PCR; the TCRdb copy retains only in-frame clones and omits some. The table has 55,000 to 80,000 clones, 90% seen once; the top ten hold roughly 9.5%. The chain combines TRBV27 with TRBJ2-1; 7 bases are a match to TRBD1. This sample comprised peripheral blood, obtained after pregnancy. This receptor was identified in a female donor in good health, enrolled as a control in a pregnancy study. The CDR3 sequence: CASSSGQEVRNEQFF. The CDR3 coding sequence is TGTGCCAGCAGTTCCGGACAGGAGGTGAGAAATGAGCAGTTCTTC.